One and the same sample provided the 32 T cell receptor beta chains below, sequenced in a study of blood T cells in healthy people across ages. Through a sample-barcoded 5' primer and a J-beta primer mix, a second PCR was run for 7 to 11 cycles. TCRdb called the 5' RACE reads again in MiXCR, with one record for every CDR3 protein. The sample has around 1.1 million distinct CDR3 sequences; 35% to 40% are singletons. The sequenced sample consisted of blood. The receptors come from a man aged 18 to 29 in good health.

J is TRBJ2-7 and V is TRBV6-5; 9 bases are shared with TRBD2. Germline CDR1 reads MNHEY; CDR2 reads SVGAGI. This CDR3 spans 15 amino acids. J lost 7 bases, V lost 6 bases, and 13 bases had no gene match. CDR3 sequence reads: CASSFGGGGAREQYF. CDR3 DNA: TGTGCCAGCAGCTTCGGCGGCGGGGGGGCAAGGGAGCAGTACTTC.

The rearrangement links TRBV5-5 to TRBJ2-5; TRBD1 aligns across 10 bases. The CDR3 is 16 residues long. Germline V gene sequence: CDR1 SGHKS, CDR2 YYEKEE (reference sequence). The junction had 9 bases not matched to a gene; V was cut back by 3 bases and J by 4 bases. The CDR3: CASSYPGTGDGETQYF. For the CDR3, the DNA is TGTGCCAGCAGCTATCCCGGGACAGGGGACGGAGAGACCCAGTACTTC.

The chain employs TRBV7-2 and TRBJ2-7; D remains unclear. This CDR3 has 14 residues. Germline V gene data show CDR1 as SGHTA and CDR2 as FQGNSA. The ends were cut back, 1 base at V and 0 bases at J, with 7 bases in the middle. In nucleotides, the CDR3 is TGTGCCAGCAGCTTAGGAGAGGACTCCTACGAGCAGTACTTC. Protein sequence: CASSLGEDSYEQYF.

The J gene is TRBJ1-4, the V gene TRBV20-1; D gene uncertain. The germline V and J ends were trimmed by 0 bases and 12 bases, with 14 bases remaining between them. The CDR3 contains 13 residues. The germline V gene encodes CDR1 DFQATT and CDR2 SNEGSKA (reference sequence). The CDR3 reads CSARDRHPLELFF. In DNA form, the CDR3 reads TGCAGTGCTAGAGATCGACACCCGTTGGAACTGTTTTTT.

This sequence joins TRBV7-9 and TRBJ2-7; no definite D call. Trimming removed 2 bases at V and 7 bases at J, with 12 bases between. This CDR3 is built from 13 residues. Per the germline V gene, CDR1 is SEHNR and CDR2 is FQNEAQ (reference sequence). CDR3 sequence: CASSLLQGNEQYF. CDR3 sequence (DNA): TGTGCCAGCAGCTTATTACAAGGGAATGAGCAGTACTTC.

The gene calls are TRBV5-6 and TRBJ1-1, with D uncertain. Germline V lookup: CDR1 SGHDT, CDR2 YYEEEE. The CDR3 is made up of 15 amino acids. Trimming took 0 bases from V and 0 from J, leaving 9 bases between them. CDR3 loop: CASSLEVAMNTEAFF. Written as DNA, the CDR3 is TGTGCCAGCAGCTTGGAGGTAGCCATGAACACTGAAGCTTTCTTT.

The chain couples TRBV29-1 to TRBJ1-2; D not certain. This CDR3 has 13 amino acids. V lost 0 bases and J lost 4, with 9 bases in between. Germline CDR1 and CDR2: SQVTM and ANQGSEA. The CDR3, as DNA: TGCAGCGTTGAAGATCGTAATGGCTATGGCTACACCTTC. As protein: CSVEDRNGYGYTF.

The chain carries TRBV4-1 and TRBJ1-2, with a possible D match to TRBD1 (5 bases). V was cut by 1 base and J by 4 bases, with 16 bases left in between. This CDR3 has 16 amino acids. The V gene's germline CDR1 is MGHRA and CDR2 YSYEKL. The CDR3 loop is CASSQGRQGNFYGYTF. DNA of the CDR3: TGCGCCAGCAGCCAAGGCAGGCAGGGCAATTTCTATGGCTACACCTTC.

The sample holds a few counts of this clonotype. The CDR3 spells CASRQSETGNEQFF. CDR3 coding DNA: TGTGCCAGCAGGCAATCAGAAACGGGGAATGAGCAGTTCTTC. The J gene is TRBJ2-1, the V gene TRBV6-5; D is possibly TRBD2 (5 bases). Per the germline V gene, CDR1 is MNHEY and CDR2 is SVGAGI. The V end lost 6 bases, the J end lost 7 bases, and 16 bases lay between the germline ends. The CDR3 covers 14 residues.

This clonotype was observed a handful of times. The genes are TRBV10-3 and TRBJ2-3; 8 bases match TRBD2. This CDR3 has 15 amino acids. Germline CDR1 and CDR2: ENHRY and SYGVKD. V was pared by 7 bases and J by 2 bases, with 8 bases of the junction left unmatched. The CDR3, as DNA: TGTGCCATCAAGTGGAGCGGGGGCGACACAGATACGCAGTATTTT. Translating gives CAIKWSGGDTDTQYF.

This clonotype showed up many times. This chain joins TRBV2 and TRBJ2-1; 7 bases match TRBD2. This CDR3 has 15 amino acids. Germline V gene data show CDR1 as SNHLY and CDR2 as FYNNEI. Trimming took 4 bases from V and 0 from J; bases not matched to a gene: 3. The CDR3 sequence is CASSGAGFSYNEQFF. CDR3 DNA sequence: TGTGCCAGCAGTGGAGCGGGATTCTCCTACAATGAGCAGTTCTTC.

The genes are TRBV9 and TRBJ2-2; 7 nucleotides line up with TRBD2. CDR1 and CDR2 (germline): SGDLS, YYNGEE. V was clipped by 2 bases and J by 1 base; unmatched bases: 8. The CDR3 is 17 amino acids. Here the CDR3 DNA reads TGTGCCAGCAGCGTCAGCCCGGGACTACTGAACACCGGGGAGCTGTTTTTT. Translation: CASSVSPGLLNTGELFF. Variable domain in full (rest from reference TRBV9 and TRBJ2-2): DSGVTQTPKHLITATGQRVTLRCSPRSGDLSVYWYQQSLDQGLQFLIQYYNGEERAKGNILERFSAQQFPDLHSELNLSSLELGDSALYFCASSVSPGLLNTGELFFGEGSRLTVL.

A note on this clonotype: A read error may produce the germline difference seen at one junction end. V usage is TRBV25-1 and J usage is TRBJ2-7, with D possibly being TRBD2 (5 bases). This CDR3 comprises 13 residues. Germline V gene lookup returns CDR1 MGHDK and CDR2 SYGVNS. CDR3 amino acids: CASSEKARAEKYF. CDR3 DNA: TGTGCCAGCAGTGAAAAGGCGCGGGCCGAGAAGTACTTC.

As for this clonotype: The germline gene is not matched at one end of the junction; a read error may be the cause. This chain joins TRBV2 and TRBJ1-1; D not certain. CDR1 is SNHLY and CDR2 is FYNNEI in the germline V gene. The CDR3 has 13 residues. CDR3 sequence reads: CASSDLPGVGAFF. The CDR3 DNA follows: TGTGCCAGCAGTGATTTACCAGGCGTGGGAGCTTTCTTC.

V and J are TRBV20-1 and TRBJ1-1, with D possibly matching TRBD1 (5 bases). Germline CDR1 and CDR2: DFQATT and SNEGSKA (reference sequence). The V and J ends lost 2 bases and 13 bases respectively, with 23 bases between them. The CDR3 length is 14 residues. The CDR3 DNA is TGCAGTGCTAGAATTGGCCAGGGTCGCGAGAAAGGTTTCTTT. Amino acid sequence: CSARIGQGREKGFF.

This rearrangement joins TRBV7-9 to TRBJ2-1; perhaps TRBD2 as D (6 bases). This CDR3 has 16 residues. CDR1 SEHNR and CDR2 FQNEAQ come from the germline V gene (reference sequence). V lost 5 bases to trimming and J lost 3 bases, with 17 bases between them. CDR3 nucleotides: TGTGCCAGCAGCCCTTCGGGTGGGAGGAACTACAATGAGCAGTTCTTC. Residues: CASSPSGGRNYNEQFF.

V is TRBV4-3 and J is TRBJ1-2; D is undetermined. V lost 0 bases and J lost 8, with 16 bases in between. Per the germline V gene, CDR1 is LGHNA and CDR2 is YSLEER. The CDR3 covers 15 residues. For the CDR3, the DNA is TGCGCCAGCAGCCAAGATTTGGGTGGGGTAGGGGGCTACACCTTC. Amino acids: CASSQDLGGVGGYTF.

The chain links TRBV4-3 to TRBJ1-6; D unclear. The CDR3 has 12 residues. V was shortened by 0 bases and J by 10 bases, with 4 bases between the two germline ends. The germline V gene encodes CDR1 LGHNA and CDR2 YSLEER. The DNA for the CDR3 is TGCGCCAGCAGCCAAGATCAATCACCCCTCCACTTT. As protein: CASSQDQSPLHF.

V usage is TRBV2 and J usage is TRBJ1-4, with 9 positions matching TRBD1. Trimming at V came to 4 bases and at J to 12 bases, leaving 6 bases not matched to a gene. The CDR3 extends over 13 amino acids. In germline, CDR1 is SNHLY, CDR2 FYNNEI. CDR3 amino acids: CASSGDRDRQLFF. CDR3 nucleotides: TGTGCCAGCAGTGGGGACAGGGATCGGCAACTGTTTTTT.

Notes on this clonotype: The junction and the germline gene differ at one end; a read error may be behind it. The chain carries TRBV27 and TRBJ1-2; D remains ambiguous. Germline V gene lookup returns CDR1 MNHEY and CDR2 SMNVEV (reference sequence). This CDR3 is built from 13 residues. The CDR3 coding sequence is TGTGCCAGCAGTCTCACGGTCTCCTCTGGCTTCACCTTC. This codes for CASSLTVSSGFTF.

The V call is TRBV27, the J call TRBJ2-7, with D maybe TRBD2 (6 bases). This CDR3 spans 19 amino acids. Trimming shortened V by 1 base and J by 0 bases, and 22 bases separated the two germline ends. Germline CDR1 and CDR2: MNHEY and SMNVEV (reference sequence). CDR3 residues: CASSLFAKDAGTSSYEQYF. The CDR3 DNA follows: TGTGCCAGCAGTTTATTCGCAAAAGATGCGGGGACGAGCTCCTACGAGCAGTACTTC.

The chain recombines TRBV18 with TRBJ1-5; D is undetermined. V was pared by 3 bases and J by 0 bases, with 12 bases between. The CDR3 consists of 16 residues. Per germline, CDR1 KGHSH and CDR2 LQKENI. CDR3 nucleotide sequence: TGTGCCAGCTCACCGACGGAAGGTTATAGCAATCAGCCCCAGCATTTT. Translated, it gives CASSPTEGYSNQPQHF. The full variable domain, its missing parts supplied by reference TRBV18 and TRBJ1-5, is NAGVMQNPRHLVRRRGQEARLRCSPMKGHSHVYWYRQLPEEGLKFMVYLQKENIIDESGMPKERFSAEFPKEGPSILRIQQVVRGDSAAYFCASSPTEGYSNQPQHFGDGTRLSIL.

This clonotype has only one observation. V is TRBV3-1 and J is TRBJ1-3; no clear D. This CDR3 is 18 amino acids long. V dropped 1 base and J dropped 0 bases, with 16 bases sitting between them. Per the germline V gene, CDR1 is LGHDT and CDR2 is YNNKEL (reference sequence). CDR3 sequence reads: CASSQAVWREASGNTIYF. In nucleotides, the CDR3 is TGTGCCAGCAGCCAAGCCGTTTGGAGGGAGGCCTCTGGAAACACCATATATTTT. Filled out from reference TRBV3-1 and TRBJ1-3, the complete variable domain reads DTAVSQTPKYLVTQMGNDKSIKCEQNLGHDTMYWYKQDSKKFLKIMFSYNNKELIINETVPNRFSPKSPDKAHLNLHINSLELGDSAVYFCASSQAVWREASGNTIYFGEGSWLTVV.

The CDR3 reads CASSRDTLSNQPQHF. CDR3 nucleotides: TGTGCCAGCTCCCGGGACACACTATCCAATCAGCCCCAGCATTTT. The chain is built from TRBV12-3 or TRBV12-4 and TRBJ1-5; tentative D call: TRBD1 (6 bases). Deletions cut 8 bases from V and 3 bases from J, with 17 bases between. The CDR3 length is 15 residues.

This clonotype was seen more than once but under ten times. The chain recombines TRBV6-2 or TRBV6-3 with TRBJ2-4; tentative D call: TRBD2 (5 bases). V dropped 6 bases and J dropped 6 bases, with 15 bases sitting between them. The CDR3 is 14 residues long. Germline V gene sequence: CDR1 MNHEY, CDR2 SVGEGT. CDR3 residues: CASSQTGRLNIQYF. Here the CDR3 DNA reads TGTGCCAGCAGCCAAACTGGGAGACTAAACATTCAGTACTTC.

This clonotype was recorded a few times. The chain combines TRBV20-1 with TRBJ2-1; 7 positions match TRBD2. The germline V gene has CDR1 DFQATT and CDR2 SNEGSKA (reference sequence). The CDR3 has 16 amino acids. V shed 3 bases, J shed 4 bases, and the junction held 12 bases outside the gene matches. The CDR3 region is CSASNLGEGGYNEQFF. The CDR3 nucleotides are TGCAGTGCTAGTAATCTGGGGGAGGGAGGATACAATGAGCAGTTCTTC.

This clonotype was recorded a few times. The rearrangement joins TRBV5-1 to TRBJ2-2; 9 bases line up with TRBD1. The germline V gene has CDR1 SGHRS and CDR2 YFSETQ. The CDR3 contains 16 residues. The ends lost 7 bases at V and 3 bases at J; junction bases unmatched: 10. CDR3 in amino acids: CASSGTGNQYTGELFF. The CDR3 DNA is TGCGCCAGCTCCGGGACAGGGAATCAATACACCGGGGAGCTGTTTTTT.

The V call is TRBV20-1, the J call TRBJ1-4, with D hard to call. Germline V gene lookup returns CDR1 DFQATT and CDR2 SNEGSKA (reference sequence). CDR3 length: 13 residues. Trimming cost V 6 bases and J 5 bases, with 13 bases left between them. In nucleotides, the CDR3 is TGCAGTGCCCCCGGTCGGCAGAATGAAAAACTGTTTTTT. It translates to CSAPGRQNEKLFF.

The V gene is TRBV6-1, the J gene TRBJ1-2, with D possibly TRBD1 on 6 matching bases. The V and J ends lost 7 bases and 4 bases respectively, with 13 bases between them. This CDR3 is built from 13 residues. Germline V lookup: CDR1 MNHNS, CDR2 SASEGT. The CDR3 nucleotides read TGTGCCAGCAAGAACAGGGTTGCCTATGGCTACACCTTC. This translates into CASKNRVAYGYTF.

This clonotype was detected only a few times. The V gene is TRBV6-5, the J gene TRBJ1-6; D is possibly TRBD1 (6 bases). The V gene's germline CDR1 is MNHEY and CDR2 SVGAGI. The CDR3 has 16 residues. V dropped 6 bases and J dropped 4 bases, with 16 bases sitting between them. The CDR3 sequence is CASSPRKRGYNSPLHF. The CDR3 DNA sequence: TGTGCCAGCAGCCCCAGGAAAAGGGGGTATAATTCACCCCTCCACTTT.

This sequence joins TRBV6-5 and TRBJ1-5, with TRBD1 as a possible D gene (5 bases). The CDR3 sequence is 18 residues long. V was pared by 0 bases and J by 3 bases, with 18 bases between. Germline V lookup: CDR1 MNHEY, CDR2 SVGAGI. DNA of the CDR3: TGTGCCAGCAGTTACTCGGGGTTAATGACAGCCACCAATCAGCCCCAGCATTTT. It encodes CASSYSGLMTATNQPQHF.

This clonotype was found a few times. The genes are TRBV29-1 and TRBJ1-2, with D perhaps matching TRBD1 (5 bases). V was shortened by 5 bases and J by 6 bases, with 19 bases between the two germline ends. The CDR3 is 14 residues long. Germline CDR1 SQVTM, CDR2 ANQGSEA. CDR3 sequence reads: CSVKLTGYGDGYTF. CDR3 in DNA: TGCAGCGTTAAGCTAACAGGCTATGGTGATGGCTACACCTTC.